This TCR beta chain is drawn from a study of blood T cell repertoires in COVID-19. Study in general: Some COVID-19 samples were acute and others convalescent; all came from the United States, Italy and Spain. PBMCs, B-cell-depleted T cells, or T cells were the source of the cDNA or gDNA that made up the material.

CDR3 size: 16 residues. Germline V gene data show CDR1 as SGHVS and CDR2 as FQNEAQ. The V and J ends lost 4 bases and 3 bases, in that order; junction bases with no gene match: 9. Under the authors' procedure: For nucleated cells, counts were estimated from reference gene primer amplification. Here immunoSEQ multiplex PCR was the method, and the copy in TCRdb shows in-frame clones only, minus some. V, J and clone size are those of that table, while D and trimming were read from the DNA. The sample includes around 50,000 clones, about 82% of them seen just once. Material for sequencing was peripheral blood. The rearrangement links TRBV7-8 to TRBJ2-1, with 7 bases that match TRBD2. The receptor's source is a woman in her sixties or seventies with acute or convalescent COVID-19. The CDR3 DNA reads TGTGCCAGCAGCTCCCGAATCGGCGGGGGCTACAATGAGCAGTTCTTC. This gives the protein CASSSRIGGGYNEQFF.